This T cell receptor beta chain was identified in a study of OX40 agonist ivuxolimab in advanced cancers. The germline V and J ends were trimmed by 6 bases and 3 bases, with 7 bases remaining between them. This CDR3 region has 12 residues. Germline loops: CDR1 MNHEY, CDR2 SMNVEV (reference sequence). TCRdb's table, derived via immunoSEQ multiplex PCR, lists solely in-frame clones and lacks some. The sample holds over 60,000 clones, approximately 83% seen once. This specimen was CD4+ or CD8+ T cells sorted from blood, taken in a trial of the OX40 agonist ivuxolimab. This clonotype was sampled from an adult with an advanced solid tumor such as melanoma, head and neck, liver or kidney cancer. The chain employs TRBV27 and TRBJ2-3; D remains unclear. Here the CDR3 DNA reads TGTGCCAGCAGAGGCGATACAGATACGCAGTATTTT. Translating gives CASRGDTDTQYF.